This entry features one T cell receptor beta chain sequence. This record belongs to a study of neoadjuvant anti-PD-1 for oral cavity cancer. Across the study: Nivolumab at 3 mg/kg was mostly given biweekly, three to four doses, pre-surgery.

These oral cavity squamous cell carcinomas were HPV-negative and locally advanced. The CDR3 totals 17 residues. With 2 bases clipped from V and 0 bases from J, the junction kept 7 bases outside the gene matches. Germline V gene lookup returns CDR1 SGHAT and CDR2 FQNNGV. TCRdb's copy holds only in-frame clones and misses some; the assay was immunoSEQ multiplex PCR. The sample records approximately 7,000 clones, about 51% being singletons. The rearrangement uses TRBV11-2 and TRBJ2-3; 8 bases agree with TRBD1. This clonotype originated in a person aged 40-85 years with oral cavity squamous cell carcinoma. Material: tumor tissue, obtained before nivolumab (anti-PD-1) treatment. Written as DNA, the CDR3 is TGTGCCAGCAGCTTACGGGGACAGGCAACTAGCACAGATACGCAGTATTTT. It encodes CASSLRGQATSTDTQYF.